What follows are 10 T cell receptor beta chains derived from one specimen sequenced in a study of OX40 agonist ivuxolimab in advanced cancers. The table came from immunoSEQ multiplex PCR; TCRdb's copy has only in-frame clones and leaves some out. The sample records tens of thousands of clones, about 87% being singletons. Sequences were derived from CD4+ or CD8+ T cells sorted from blood, sampled in a trial of the OX40 agonist ivuxolimab. The receptor set was obtained from an adult with an advanced solid tumor such as melanoma, head and neck, liver or kidney cancer.

The chain combines TRBV7-3 with TRBJ1-1; D might be TRBD1 (5 bases). V shed 2 bases and J shed 0 bases, with 7 bases lying between them. The germline CDR1 and CDR2 sequences are SGHTA and FQGTGA. This CDR3 spans 14 amino acids. Here the CDR3 DNA reads TGTGCCAGCAGCTTAGGGGCAGTGAACACTGAAGCTTTCTTT. Translating gives CASSLGAVNTEAFF.

The CDR3 DNA reads TGTGCCAGCCTCAAACAGGGGGCTTGGCAGCCCCAGCATTTT. Its protein product is CASLKQGAWQPQHF. The chain links TRBV19 to TRBJ1-5; 9 nucleotides line up with TRBD1. The germline gives CDR1 LNHDA, CDR2 SQIVND (reference sequence). V lost 9 bases, J lost 7 bases, and 10 bases stayed unmatched. This CDR3 has 14 amino acids.

This chain connects TRBV28 to TRBJ1-2; 9 positions match TRBD1. V dropped 6 bases and J dropped 4; count of bases not matched to a gene: 9. This CDR3 comprises 15 residues. The V gene's germline CDR1 is MDHEN and CDR2 SYDVKM. CDR3 loop: CASSGQGRRIYGYTF. The CDR3 DNA is TGTGCCAGCAGCGGACAGGGGAGGCGAATCTATGGCTACACCTTC.

In this sample, this clone turned up a few times. The CDR3, as DNA: TGTGCCAGCAGCGTAGCAGCGGATCAGCCCCAGCATTTT. As protein: CASSVAADQPQHF. The V and J genes are TRBV9 and TRBJ1-5; D is unclear. The CDR3 runs 13 residues. The ends were cut back, 0 bases at V and 5 bases at J, with 6 bases in the middle. In germline, CDR1 is SGDLS, CDR2 YYNGEE.

CDR3 sequence: CASRGTSGTNTGELFF. In DNA, the CDR3 is TGTGCCAGCAGAGGAACTAGCGGGACGAACACCGGGGAGCTGTTTTTT. The gene calls are TRBV7-9 and TRBJ2-2, with 10 bases matching TRBD2. This CDR3 contains 16 residues. CDR1 SEHNR and CDR2 FQNEAQ come from the germline V gene (reference sequence). Unmatched junction bases numbered 4, after V lost 6 bases and J lost 0 bases.

The chain employs TRBV6-6 and TRBJ2-3; 7 nucleotides align to TRBD1. Germline CDR1 reads MNHNY; CDR2 reads SVGAGI (reference sequence). After removal of 3 bases from V and 2 bases from J, the junction contained 5 bases not matched to a gene. This CDR3 spans 15 amino acids. This CDR3 is CASSYPGQDTDTQYF. CDR3 nucleotide sequence: TGTGCCAGCAGTTATCCCGGACAGGACACAGATACGCAGTATTTT.

This clone appeared once. The sample contains more than one DNA sequence encoding this CDR3. The chain uses TRBV10-3 and TRBJ2-2, with 7 nucleotides matching TRBD2. V shed 7 bases, J shed 3 bases, and the junction held 5 bases outside the gene matches. The germline V gene has CDR1 ENHRY and CDR2 SYGVKD. The CDR3 loop spans 14 amino acids. The CDR3 nucleotides are TGTGCCATCAAGGCGGGGAGGGACACCGGGGAGCTGTTTTTT. Protein product: CAIKAGRDTGELFF.

The chain links TRBV4-1 to TRBJ2-7, with 8 bases aligning to TRBD2. V lost 3 bases to trimming and J lost 1 base; unmatched junction nucleotides: 8. Germline lookup yields CDR1 MGHRA and CDR2 YSYEKL. There are 16 residues in the CDR3. The CDR3 coding sequence is TGCGCCAGCAGCCAGGAGGGTAGCGGGGCGTCCTACGAGCAGTACTTC. Translated, it gives CASSQEGSGASYEQYF.

In this sample, this clone is medium-sized. The chain has TRBV19 and TRBJ2-1; D gene ambiguous. CDR3 size: 14 residues. Germline V gives CDR1 LNHDA, CDR2 SQIVND (reference sequence). V was pared by 3 bases and J by 8 bases, with 14 bases between. The CDR3 region is CASSMVVGLDEQFF. DNA for the CDR3: TGTGCCAGTAGTATGGTGGTCGGCCTCGATGAGCAGTTCTTC. The full variable domain, its missing parts supplied by reference TRBV19 and TRBJ2-1, is DGGITQSPKYLFRKEGQNVTLSCEQNLNHDAMYWYRQDPGQGLRLIYYSQIVNDFQKGDIAEGYSVSREKKESFPLTVTSAQKNPTAFYLCASSMVVGLDEQFFGPGTRLTVL.

The V and J genes are TRBV9 and TRBJ1-5, with TRBD1 matching 8 bases. The V gene end was trimmed by 4 bases and the J gene end by 2 bases; junction bases not matched to a gene: 2. Looked up from germline, CDR1 is SGDLS and CDR2 is YYNGEE. This CDR3 has 14 residues. The CDR3 DNA follows: TGTGCCAGCAGCCCGGACAGGGGCAATCAGCCCCAGCATTTT. It is translated as CASSPDRGNQPQHF.